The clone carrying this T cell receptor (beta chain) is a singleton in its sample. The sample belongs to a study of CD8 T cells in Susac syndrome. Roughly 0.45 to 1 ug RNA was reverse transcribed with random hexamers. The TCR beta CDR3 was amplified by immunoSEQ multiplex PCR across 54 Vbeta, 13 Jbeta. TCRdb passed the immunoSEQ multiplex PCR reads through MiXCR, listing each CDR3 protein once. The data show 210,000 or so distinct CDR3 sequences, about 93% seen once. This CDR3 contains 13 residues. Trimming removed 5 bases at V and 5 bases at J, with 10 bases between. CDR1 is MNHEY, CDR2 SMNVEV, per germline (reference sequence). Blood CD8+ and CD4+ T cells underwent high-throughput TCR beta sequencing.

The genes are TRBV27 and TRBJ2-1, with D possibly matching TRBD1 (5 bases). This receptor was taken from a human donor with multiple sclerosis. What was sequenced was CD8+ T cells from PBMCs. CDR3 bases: TGTGCCAGCAGTACCAAGGGGCACAATGAGCAGTTCTTC. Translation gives CASSTKGHNEQFF.